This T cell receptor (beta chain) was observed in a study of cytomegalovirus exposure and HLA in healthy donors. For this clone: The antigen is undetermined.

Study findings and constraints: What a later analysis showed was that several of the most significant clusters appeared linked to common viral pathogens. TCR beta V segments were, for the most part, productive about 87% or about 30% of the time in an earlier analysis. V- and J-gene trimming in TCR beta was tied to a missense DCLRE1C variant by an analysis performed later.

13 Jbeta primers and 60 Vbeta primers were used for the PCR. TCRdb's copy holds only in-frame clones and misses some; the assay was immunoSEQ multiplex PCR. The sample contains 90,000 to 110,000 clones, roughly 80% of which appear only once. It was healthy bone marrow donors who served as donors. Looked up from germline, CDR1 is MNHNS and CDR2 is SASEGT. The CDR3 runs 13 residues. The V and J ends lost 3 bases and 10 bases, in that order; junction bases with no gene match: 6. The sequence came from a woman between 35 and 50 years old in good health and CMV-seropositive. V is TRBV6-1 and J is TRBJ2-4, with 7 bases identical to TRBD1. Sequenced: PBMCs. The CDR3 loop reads CASSDTGVIIQYF. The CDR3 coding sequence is TGTGCCAGCAGTGATACAGGGGTGATAATTCAGTACTTC.